The clone carrying this T cell receptor (beta chain) has more than one count but fewer than ten. This sample's TCRbeta library carried unique molecular identifier barcodes. Via MiXCR, TCRdb re-called the PCR reads, giving one row per CDR3 protein. The repertoire has about 340,000 distinct CDR3 sequences, 10% of them found once; the top ten carry 2% to 3%. The CDR3 is made up of 14 amino acids. Germline CDR1 SGDLS, CDR2 YYNGEE. V dropped 4 bases and J dropped 4; count of bases not matched to a gene: 7. The data stem from a study of T-cell reconstitution after alpha-beta-depleted transplantation in children.

This chain links TRBV9 with TRBJ1-1; 7 bases match TRBD1. The TCR sequence derives from a human donor who donated a stem cell graft to a child with acute lymphoblastic leukemia. Sample: PBMCs from the stem cell graft donor, taken from the stem cell graft. Written as DNA, the CDR3 is TGTGCCAGCAGCCCACAGGGGAACCCCACTGAAGCTTTCTTT. It is translated as CASSPQGNPTEAFF.